This T cell receptor beta chain was captured by sequencing in a study of CD8 T cells in ankylosing spondylitis. In this sample, this clonotype turned up a few times. The antigen remains unidentified. TCRdb ran MiXCR on the 5' RACE reads and lists one entry per CDR3 protein. The sample has around 890,000 distinct CDR3 sequences, 10% to 15% seen once. V lost 5 bases and J lost 0, with 15 bases in between. The length of the CDR3 is 16 residues. The germline V gene has CDR1 SEHNR and CDR2 FQNEAQ (reference sequence). Whole-study findings and limits: A motif of 7 to 9 highly homologous TCR beta variants was seen as apparently characteristic of ankylosing spondylitis blood.

Sequencing was carried out using blood, either unsorted or a sorted T cell fraction (not recorded which). The source of this sequence is a male donor with ankylosing spondylitis. This chain connects TRBV7-9 to TRBJ2-3; D unclear. CDR3 amino acids: CASSGRRHASTDTQYF. The CDR3 DNA reads TGTGCCAGCAGCGGGCGCAGGCACGCTAGCACAGATACGCAGTATTTT. The whole variable domain, filled in from reference TRBV7-9 and TRBJ2-3, reads DTGVSQNPRHKITKRGQNVTFRCDPISEHNRLYWYRQTLGQGPEFLTYFQNEAQLEKSRLLSDRFSAERPKGSFSTLEIQRTEQGDSAMYLCASSGRRHASTDTQYFGPGTRLTVL.